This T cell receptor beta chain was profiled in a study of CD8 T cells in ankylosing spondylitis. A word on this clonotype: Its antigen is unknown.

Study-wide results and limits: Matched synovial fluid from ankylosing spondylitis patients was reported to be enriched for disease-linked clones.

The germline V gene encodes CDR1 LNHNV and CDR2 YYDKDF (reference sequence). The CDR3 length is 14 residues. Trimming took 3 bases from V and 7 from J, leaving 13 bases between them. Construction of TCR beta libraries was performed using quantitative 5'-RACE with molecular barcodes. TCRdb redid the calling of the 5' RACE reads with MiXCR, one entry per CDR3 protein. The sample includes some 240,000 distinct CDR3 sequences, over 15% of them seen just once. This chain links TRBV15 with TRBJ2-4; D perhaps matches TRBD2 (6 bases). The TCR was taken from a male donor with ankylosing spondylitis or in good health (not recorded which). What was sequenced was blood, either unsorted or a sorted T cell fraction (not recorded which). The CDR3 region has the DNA TGTGCCACCAGCAGCCCTAGCGTATGGAACATTCAGTACTTC. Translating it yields CATSSPSVWNIQYF.